Following are 27 T cell receptor beta chains from one sample sequenced in a study of cytomegalovirus exposure and HLA in healthy donors. The PCR had 60 Vbeta and 13 Jbeta primers. Method: immunoSEQ multiplex PCR; TCRdb's copy keeps in-frame clones and lacks some. Of 53,000 or so clones in the sample, 70% to 75% are singletons; the top ten hold 6.8%. The specimen was PBMCs. These receptors came from a man aged 25 to 40 in good health and CMV-seropositive.

The chain recombines TRBV7-2 with TRBJ1-2, with TRBD1 identical over 7 bases. This CDR3 spans 13 amino acids. J lost 4 bases, V lost 3 bases, and 2 bases had no gene match. CDR1 SGHTA and CDR2 FQGNSA come from the germline V gene. The CDR3 loop reads CASSLGQTYGYTF. The CDR3 DNA reads TGTGCCAGCAGCTTGGGACAGACCTATGGCTACACCTTC.

V is TRBV7-3 and J is TRBJ1-6; 7 bases are a match to TRBD1. The germline V gene has CDR1 SGHTA and CDR2 FQGTGA. The CDR3 runs 15 residues. J was trimmed by 6 bases and V by 2 bases; bases with no gene match: 4. CDR3 residues: CASSLVGDSNSPLHF. In DNA form, the CDR3 reads TGTGCCAGCAGCTTAGTAGGGGACAGTAATTCACCCCTCCACTTT.

This clone turned up a few times. The chain links TRBV25-1 to TRBJ2-5; no definite D call. The CDR3 loop spans 15 amino acids. CDR1 is MGHDK and CDR2 is SYGVNS in the germline V gene. V lost 4 bases and J 4 bases, leaving 16 bases between the germline ends. Here the CDR3 reads CASSGPSGLLETQYF. The CDR3 DNA follows: TGTGCCAGCAGTGGGCCCTCGGGTCTGCTAGAGACCCAGTACTTC.

The gene calls are TRBV20-1 and TRBJ2-3, with D unclear. This CDR3 has 11 residues. Germline V gene data show CDR1 as DFQATT and CDR2 as SNEGSKA (reference sequence). V lost 6 bases and J 4 bases, leaving 8 bases between the germline ends. Written as DNA, the CDR3 is TGCAGTGCCCCGTATCCAGATACGCAGTATTTT. This codes for CSAPYPDTQYF.

This clone was detected once. J is TRBJ2-4 and V is TRBV4-2; 9 bases fit TRBD2. V shed 0 bases and J 0 bases; nucleotides not matched to a gene: 6. This CDR3 region has 18 residues. Germline CDR1 is LGHNA and CDR2 is YNFKEQ. In DNA form, the CDR3 reads TGTGCCAGCAGCCAAGAAAAAAGCGGGGGGTTAGCCAAAAACATTCAGTACTTC. Translating it yields CASSQEKSGGLAKNIQYF.

This chain joins TRBV27 and TRBJ2-7; TRBD2 might be the D (5 bases). The CDR3 sequence is 11 residues long. The V and J ends lost 4 bases and 11 bases respectively, with 12 bases between them. Germline assignment: CDR1 MNHEY and CDR2 SMNVEV (reference sequence). The DNA of the CDR3 is TGTGCCAGCAGTTCCTTTACGAGGGAGTACTTC. This gives the protein CASSSFTREYF.

This chain joins TRBV5-6 and TRBJ2-2, with TRBD2 matching over 11 bases. V lost 2 bases and J lost 3; bases outside the gene matches: 9. Germline CDR1 SGHDT, CDR2 YYEEEE. The CDR3 is 18 amino acids. The CDR3, as DNA: TGTGCCAGCAGCTTCCCGCTAGCGGGGGGCTCTTACACCGGGGAGCTGTTTTTT. This gives the protein CASSFPLAGGSYTGELFF.

The chain couples TRBV7-6 to TRBJ2-1; a possible D gene is TRBD1 (5 bases). Germline V gene lookup returns CDR1 SGHVS and CDR2 FNYEAQ. Trimming stripped 1 base from V and 9 bases from J, with 13 bases between. This CDR3 has 14 amino acids. CDR3 bases: TGTGCCAGCAGCTTAGGGGCAGGGCTAGTTGAGCAGTTCTTC. Translation gives CASSLGAGLVEQFF.

The chain couples TRBV19 to TRBJ1-4, with 8 bases identical to TRBD1. J lost 4 bases, V lost 5 bases, and 6 bases had no gene match. CDR3 length equals 15 residues. Per the germline V gene, CDR1 is LNHDA and CDR2 is SQIVND (reference sequence). The CDR3, as DNA: TGTGCCAGTAGTCTCAGACAGGGGATTAATGAAAAACTGTTTTTT. Translated, it gives CASSLRQGINEKLFF.

Regarding this clone: This sample also contains other DNA sequences that code for the same CDR3. J is TRBJ2-1 and V is TRBV5-6; 9 positions agree with TRBD2. This CDR3 contains 14 residues. Looked up from germline, CDR1 is SGHDT and CDR2 is YYEEEE. V trimming: 3 bases; J trimming: 6 bases; junction bases outside the gene matches: 4. The CDR3 DNA follows: TGTGCCAGCAGCTCGGGACTAGCTGGCAATGAGCAGTTCTTC. Translated: CASSSGLAGNEQFF.

The chain uses TRBV6-6 and TRBJ1-2; 8 bases match TRBD1. CDR3 length: 14 residues. The germline CDR1 and CDR2 sequences are MNHNY and SVGAGI (reference sequence). Trimming cost V 6 bases and J 3 bases; bases outside gene matches: 6. CDR3 protein: CASSLQTGDYGYTF. The CDR3 nucleotides are TGTGCCAGCAGCCTACAGACAGGGGACTATGGCTACACCTTC.

The chain employs TRBV28 and TRBJ1-1; D is possibly TRBD1 (5 bases). Germline loops: CDR1 MDHEN, CDR2 SYDVKM. CDR3 length equals 10 residues. V was clipped by 6 bases and J by 12 bases, with 11 bases between them. CDR3 region: CASRQGLSFF. CDR3 coding DNA: TGTGCCAGCAGGCAGGGTTTATCTTTCTTT.

This clone occurred a few times. This chain links TRBV4-3 with TRBJ1-2; D is unresolved. Trimming pared 0 bases from V and 4 bases from J, leaving 12 bases between. Germline loops: CDR1 LGHNA, CDR2 YSLEER. This CDR3 is built from 15 residues. The CDR3 DNA reads as TGCGCCAGCAGCCAAGAAAGTGAGGGCTCCTATGGCTACACCTTC. It yields the protein CASSQESEGSYGYTF.

The chain has TRBV4-3 and TRBJ1-2; D remains unclear. The CDR3 has 15 amino acids. Trimming left V 1 base short and J 7 bases short, with 16 bases between. CDR1 LGHNA and CDR2 YSLEER come from the germline V gene. This chain's CDR3 is CASSQVATELSGYTF. CDR3 nucleotides: TGCGCCAGCAGCCAAGTAGCTACCGAACTTTCTGGCTACACCTTC.

The CDR3 loop reads CATSRGQRFSPLHF. The CDR3 DNA follows: TGTGCCACCAGCAGGGGACAGAGATTTTCACCCCTCCACTTT. The chain carries TRBV15 and TRBJ1-6; TRBD1 matches at 7 bases. Germline trimming cut 3 bases from V and 9 bases from J; bases unmatched to any gene: 5. This CDR3 is 14 amino acids long. Germline values: CDR1 LNHNV, CDR2 YYDKDF (reference sequence).

The V call is TRBV18, the J call TRBJ1-1; D is unclear. From germline, CDR1 is KGHSH and CDR2 LQKENI. V lost 2 bases to trimming and J lost 3 bases, with 7 bases between them. CDR3 size: 13 residues. The CDR3 region has the DNA TGTGCCAGCTCACCATTGAGGGACACTGAAGCTTTCTTT. Protein sequence: CASSPLRDTEAFF.

V usage is TRBV9 and J usage is TRBJ2-2; possibly TRBD1 for D (5 bases). V was shortened by 3 bases and J by 0 bases, with 6 bases between the two germline ends. The CDR3 is 14 amino acids. Germline V lookup: CDR1 SGDLS, CDR2 YYNGEE. CDR3 sequence reads: CASSATANTGELFF. CDR3 DNA: TGTGCCAGCAGCGCGACAGCGAACACCGGGGAGCTGTTTTTT.

V usage is TRBV28 and J usage is TRBJ2-1; D might be TRBD1 (5 bases). V was shortened by 4 bases and J by 0 bases, with 10 bases between the two germline ends. This CDR3 is 15 amino acids long. Per the germline V gene, CDR1 is MDHEN and CDR2 is SYDVKM. The CDR3 DNA reads as TGTGCCAGCAGTTGGATCGGACACTCCTACAATGAGCAGTTCTTC. Its translation: CASSWIGHSYNEQFF.

The chain employs TRBV6-1 and TRBJ2-7, with a tentative D call TRBD2 (5 bases). Trimming pared 5 bases from V and 2 bases from J, leaving 10 bases between. The CDR3 extends over 13 amino acids. Germline values: CDR1 MNHNS, CDR2 SASEGT. The CDR3 loop reads CASSLGDTYEQYF. The CDR3 nucleotides read TGTGCCAGCAGTCTCGGGGATACCTACGAGCAGTACTTC.

As concerns this clone: Relative to the germline gene, one junction end is altered; a read error may explain this. The chain has TRBV11-2 and TRBJ2-2; possible D gene TRBD2, 6 bases. Germline values: CDR1 SGHAT, CDR2 FQNNGV. There are 14 residues in the CDR3. In DNA, the CDR3 is TGTGCCAGCGGCTTAGTGCGGGGCACCGGGGAGCTGTTTTTT. It encodes CASGLVRGTGELFF.

Only a few counts were recorded for this clone. The rearrangement uses TRBV6-5 and TRBJ1-4; 7 bases are shared with TRBD1. The germline V gene encodes CDR1 MNHEY and CDR2 SVGAGI. V lost 4 bases to trimming and J lost 5 bases; unmatched junction nucleotides: 7. The CDR3 runs to 15 residues. For the CDR3, the DNA is TGTGCCAGCAGTTCAGAAGGGACAGCAAATGAAAAACTGTTTTTT. This codes for CASSSEGTANEKLFF.

The J gene is TRBJ2-5, the V gene TRBV5-4; 7 bases agree with TRBD2. Germline values: CDR1 SGHNT, CDR2 YYREEE (reference sequence). The CDR3 extends over 16 amino acids. The trim removed 4 bases at V and 2 bases at J, leaving 11 bases unmatched. CDR3 region: CASSQKRGLLQETQYF. The CDR3 nucleotides are TGTGCCAGCAGCCAGAAGCGGGGACTCCTTCAAGAGACCCAGTACTTC.

The V and J genes are TRBV28 and TRBJ1-2; D may be TRBD1 (5 bases). The CDR3 covers 15 residues. V was clipped by 3 bases and J by 1 base, with 12 bases between them. Looked up from germline, CDR1 is MDHEN and CDR2 is SYDVKM. CDR3 residues: CASSLDTGYNYGYTF. CDR3 in DNA: TGTGCCAGCAGTTTGGATACAGGTTATAACTATGGCTACACCTTC.

In its sample, this clone was seen once. The chain employs TRBV7-3 and TRBJ2-1, with 7 bases matching TRBD2. Trimming removed 5 bases from V and 5 bases from J; junction bases left unmatched: 3. CDR1 and CDR2 (germline): SGHTA, FQGTGA. The CDR3 loop spans 13 amino acids. As DNA, the CDR3 is TGTGCCAGCAGCCCCACTAGCGACAATGAGCAGTTCTTC. This translates into CASSPTSDNEQFF.

V and J are TRBV7-2 and TRBJ2-1, with no clear D. The CDR3 has 14 amino acids. Looked up from germline, CDR1 is SGHTA and CDR2 is FQGNSA. Trimming cost V 5 bases and J 3 bases, with 11 bases left between them. CDR3 region: CASSPPRSYNEQFF. The CDR3 DNA follows: TGTGCCAGCAGCCCCCCGCGAAGCTACAATGAGCAGTTCTTC.

The V and J genes are TRBV15 and TRBJ2-5; 8 bases are shared with TRBD2. This CDR3 is 16 amino acids long. Germline CDR1 is LNHNV and CDR2 is YYDKDF (reference sequence). J was trimmed by 2 bases and V by 1 base; bases with no gene match: 6. The DNA for the CDR3 is TGTGCCACCAGCAGAGGAGCCGGGGGGGCACAAGAGACCCAGTACTTC. Translation: CATSRGAGGAQETQYF.

This chain links TRBV9 with TRBJ2-3; possibly TRBD2 for D (6 bases). Germline V CDR1 and CDR2: SGDLS, YYNGEE. Deletions cut 4 bases from V and 3 bases from J, with 21 bases between. The length of the CDR3 is 17 residues. The CDR3 nucleotides read TGTGCCAGCAGCCTCCCGCGGGCGGGGTCGGGTACAGATACGCAGTATTTT. Translation gives CASSLPRAGSGTDTQYF.